This TCR beta chain originates from a study of blood T cell repertoires in COVID-19. The overall study: The study drew acute and convalescent COVID-19 samples from the United States, Italy and Spain. T cells, B-cell-depleted T cells, or PBMCs provided the cDNA or gDNA that served as material.

The authors' processing: Amplification with reference gene primers provided the estimates of nucleated cell counts. Using immunoSEQ multiplex PCR, the repertoire was profiled, and TCRdb retains in-frame clones only, with some absent. V, J and clone size are taken as reported in that table, and D and trimming were inferred from the DNA itself. Among roughly 100,000 clones listed, almost 90% were seen once. This CDR3 has 14 amino acids. The ends were cut back, 8 bases at V and 10 bases at J, with 18 bases in the middle. The germline V gene encodes CDR1 SNHLY and CDR2 FYNNEI. Material: peripheral blood. The chain uses TRBV2 and TRBJ1-6, with D possibly being TRBD1 (6 bases). The TCR was taken from a human donor in a cohort sampled during active COVID-19. CDR3 sequence: CASHRGQDQSPLHF. Written as DNA, the CDR3 is TGTGCCAGCCATAGGGGACAAGATCAATCACCCCTCCACTTT.